The clone carrying this T cell receptor beta chain was picked up many times. The data derive from a study of response to subunit inactivated influenza vaccine. The CDR3 is 14 amino acids. J gave up 0 bases and V 3 bases, and 1 base lay outside the gene matches. In TCRdb, the RT-PCR reads were re-called with MiXCR into one record per CDR3 protein. The data show about 570,000 distinct CDR3 sequences, approximately 11% seen once. This same sample was also taken into another study, of T cells expressing NK-cell markers. Per that paper: cDNA encoding TCR beta was synthesized via 5'RACE template switching incorporating UMIs. Underlying the TCR beta repertoires were sorted CD3+CD56+NKG2C+, CD3+CD56+NKG2C- and CD3+CD56-NKG2C+ T cells. Eight donors were sequenced, of whom seven were HCMV-seropositive, while the remaining one was HCMV-seronegative. CD8+ T cells in over five donors included dominant NKG2C+ clonotypes at roughly 1.0-8%.

This clonotype was obtained from a man between 45 and 60 years old who received an inactivated influenza vaccine. This specimen was PBMCs from blood, taken on the day of vaccination. The chain combines TRBV12-3 or TRBV12-4 with TRBJ1-2; 7 bases fit TRBD1. The CDR3 reads CASSLGTANYGYTF. CDR3 coding DNA: TGTGCCAGCAGTTTGGGGACAGCTAACTATGGCTACACCTTC.